This paragraph covers one T cell receptor (beta chain) sequence. Its antigen remains unidentified. Sequenced by immunoSEQ multiplex PCR; TCRdb stores in-frame clones only, minus some. The sample has some 48,000 clones; approximately 79% are singletons. Time point here: week 35, safety follow-up. The content of each vaccine dose was 300 ug of mutant IDH1 20-mer peptide, and topical imiquimod accompanied it. The germline V gene encodes CDR1 MNHNS and CDR2 SASEGT. V shed 6 bases, J shed 2 bases, and the junction held 6 bases outside the gene matches. The CDR3 is 14 amino acids. This entry is derived from a study of a mutant IDH1 vaccine in newly diagnosed glioma. The overall study: Patients began vaccination 4-6 weeks after radiotherapy alone, or with temozolomide cycles. Of the patients given treatment, roughly 62% were male and around 38% were female, and a mean age of around 38 years was recorded. Patients got radiotherapy, temozolomide, or both beforehand, and most got both. Study results and limitations: Pseudoprogression seemed unrelated to changes in top peripheral T cell clonotypes.

This sequence joins TRBV6-1 and TRBJ1-2; 7 nucleotides line up with TRBD1. The source was PBMCs, collected from a glioma patient whose treatment included an IDH1 peptide vaccine. This receptor was identified in a man in his forties with glioma. CDR3 sequence: CASRGTGENYGYTF. The CDR3 DNA is TGTGCCAGCAGAGGAACAGGGGAAAACTATGGCTACACCTTC.